This record looks at one T cell receptor beta chain sequence and its context. Germline V gene lookup returns CDR1 GTSNPN and CDR2 SVGIG (reference sequence). This CDR3 contains 12 residues. Between the trimmed V and J ends, which lost 4 bases and 6 bases, there was a span of 11 bases. Per the authors' pipeline: Amplification with reference gene primers provided the estimates of nucleated cell counts. Libraries were prepared by immunoSEQ multiplex PCR; TCRdb keeps only in-frame clonotypes and omits some of them. V and J calls and clone size are those listed in that table; D and trimming were worked out from the DNA. The sample lists 60,000 or so clones; approximately 84% were seen once. This specimen comes from a study of blood T cell repertoires in COVID-19. As for the study in general: The samples span acute and convalescent COVID-19 from the United States, Italy and Spain. T cells, B-cell-depleted T cells, or PBMCs provided the cDNA or gDNA that served as material.

The TCR originated in a man aged 55-75 years with acute or convalescent COVID-19. The sample comprised peripheral blood. The rearrangement joins TRBV30 to TRBJ2-3, with D uncertain. CDR3 amino acids: CAWTPHQDTQYF. The CDR3 nucleotides are TGTGCCTGGACCCCCCATCAGGATACGCAGTATTTT.